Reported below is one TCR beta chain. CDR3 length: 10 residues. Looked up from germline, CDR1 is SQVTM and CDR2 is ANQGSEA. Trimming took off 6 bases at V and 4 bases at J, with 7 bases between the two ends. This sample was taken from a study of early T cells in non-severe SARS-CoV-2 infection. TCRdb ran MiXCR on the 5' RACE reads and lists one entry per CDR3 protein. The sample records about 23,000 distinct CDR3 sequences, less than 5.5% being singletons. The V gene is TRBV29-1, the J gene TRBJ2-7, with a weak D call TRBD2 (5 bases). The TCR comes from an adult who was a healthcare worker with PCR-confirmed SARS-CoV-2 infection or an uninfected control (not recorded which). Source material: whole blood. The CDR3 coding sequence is TGCAGCGTAGCGGAGTACGAGCAGTACTTC. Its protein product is CSVAEYEQYF.